This entry lists 21 T cell receptor beta chains sequenced from one sample in a study of blood T cell repertoires in COVID-19. Generated by immunoSEQ multiplex PCR, the TCRdb table keeps only in-frame clones and is missing some. The sample has 70,000 or so clones, around 80% seen once; the top ten hold more than 10%. Source material: peripheral blood. These receptors were taken from a man aged 50 to 60 with COVID-19, enrolled during active disease.

The chain employs TRBV5-6 and TRBJ2-1; TRBD1 matches 8 bases. CDR3 length equals 15 residues. The germline V gene has CDR1 SGHDT and CDR2 YYEEEE. The ends lost 1 base at V and 3 bases at J; junction bases unmatched: 3. CDR3 in amino acids: CASSLQGAYYNEQFF. CDR3 DNA sequence: TGTGCCAGCAGCTTGCAGGGGGCATACTACAATGAGCAGTTCTTC.

This clone was seen a single time. The chain combines TRBV7-6 with TRBJ2-7, with 8 bases aligning to TRBD1. The V gene's germline CDR1 is SGHVS and CDR2 FNYEAQ. CDR3 length: 17 residues. Trimming cost V 3 bases and J 0 bases; bases outside gene matches: 10. CDR3 in amino acids: CASSLGTGGSSSYEQYF. The CDR3 bases are TGTGCCAGCAGCTTGGGGACAGGCGGTTCTAGCTCCTACGAGCAGTACTTC.

The genes are TRBV28 and TRBJ1-2; 7 bases are a match to TRBD1. This CDR3 contains 16 residues. Per germline, CDR1 MDHEN and CDR2 SYDVKM. J was trimmed by 7 bases and V by 5 bases; bases with no gene match: 16. The CDR3 loop reads CASSPSRDSPRGGYTF. The CDR3 nucleotides read TGTGCCAGCAGTCCCTCCCGGGACAGCCCAAGAGGTGGCTACACCTTC.

CDR3 in amino acids: CASSQDGADYEKLFF. Written as DNA, the CDR3 is TGTGCCAGCAGCCAAGATGGGGCCGATTATGAAAAACTGTTTTTT. This chain uses TRBV4-2 with TRBJ1-4; weak D call: TRBD1 (5 bases). Germline CDR1 reads LGHNA; CDR2 reads YNFKEQ. V lost 0 bases and J 6 bases, leaving 11 bases between the germline ends. CDR3 length: 15 residues.

The V and J genes are TRBV27 and TRBJ2-7; a possible D gene is TRBD1 (5 bases). Germline lookup yields CDR1 MNHEY and CDR2 SMNVEV (reference sequence). V lost 3 bases to trimming and J lost 5 bases, with 11 bases between them. There are 13 residues in the CDR3. This chain's CDR3 is CASSFQGRNEQYF. DNA for the CDR3: TGTGCCAGCAGTTTCCAGGGTCGGAACGAGCAGTACTTC.

This clone was counted only a few times. J is TRBJ2-3 and V is TRBV2; 8 nucleotides agree with TRBD1. J was trimmed by 6 bases and V by 4 bases; bases with no gene match: 12. This CDR3 is 16 amino acids long. Germline V CDR1 and CDR2: SNHLY, FYNNEI. The DNA for the CDR3 is TGTGCCAGCAGTGGGGAGACAGGGGTCAGGGCGGATACGCAGTATTTT. This encodes CASSGETGVRADTQYF.

The chain links TRBV5-4 to TRBJ2-5, with 7 nucleotides matching TRBD1. V dropped 4 bases and J dropped 1; count of bases not matched to a gene: 4. The CDR3 loop spans 14 amino acids. CDR1 SGHNT and CDR2 YYREEE come from the germline V gene (reference sequence). The CDR3 protein is CASSAGTAQETQYF. The CDR3 DNA reads as TGTGCCAGCAGCGCCGGGACAGCCCAAGAGACCCAGTACTTC.

V and J are TRBV5-1 and TRBJ2-7; TRBD2 matches 8 bases. Germline CDR1 is SGHRS and CDR2 is YFSETQ. The CDR3 spans 14 residues. The trim removed 5 bases at V and 5 bases at J, leaving 9 bases unmatched. The CDR3 coding sequence is TGCGCCAGCAGTCGGAGCGGGAGCTTCGACGAGCAGTACTTC. Translating it yields CASSRSGSFDEQYF.

This clone was seen once. The chain couples TRBV5-1 to TRBJ1-2; D uncertain. From germline, CDR1 is SGHRS and CDR2 YFSETQ. This CDR3 spans 14 amino acids. Trimming pared 7 bases from V and 4 bases from J, leaving 17 bases between. The CDR3 here is CASAVMEGPYGYTF. DNA of the CDR3: TGCGCCAGCGCGGTTATGGAGGGCCCCTATGGCTACACCTTC.

The chain combines TRBV29-1 with TRBJ2-1; the match to TRBD1 covers 9 bases. This CDR3 is 15 amino acids long. V dropped 3 bases and J dropped 2; count of bases not matched to a gene: 5. The germline gives CDR1 SQVTM, CDR2 ANQGSEA. As DNA, the CDR3 is TGCAGCGTTGACCAGGGACAGGGTGCCTACAATGAGCAGTTCTTC. Translating gives CSVDQGQGAYNEQFF.

The V gene is TRBV2, the J gene TRBJ2-2, with a possible D match to TRBD1 (5 bases). The CDR3 runs 21 residues. CDR1 is SNHLY, CDR2 FYNNEI, per germline. The V gene lost 2 bases and the J gene lost 2 bases, with 27 bases spanning the gap. Written as DNA, the CDR3 is TGTGCCAGCAGTGAAAAGCAATGGGGCTGGTTAGTTGATAGTAACACCGGGGAGCTGTTTTTT. Translating gives CASSEKQWGWLVDSNTGELFF.

The chain couples TRBV6-1 to TRBJ1-3, with D possibly matching TRBD1 (5 bases). The CDR3 is 15 amino acids. Germline V gene lookup returns CDR1 MNHNS and CDR2 SASEGT. The V end lost 1 base, the J end lost 0 bases, and 7 bases lay between the germline ends. The CDR3 nucleotides read TGTGCCAGCAGTGAAGGACAGCCCTCTGGAAACACCATATATTTT. Its protein product is CASSEGQPSGNTIYF.

The V gene is TRBV6-4, the J gene TRBJ2-1, with a weak D call TRBD2 (5 bases). Looked up from germline, CDR1 is MRHNA and CDR2 is SNTAGT. This CDR3 comprises 16 residues. Trimming removed 0 bases at V and 0 bases at J, with 9 bases between. The CDR3 coding sequence is TGTGCCAGCAGTGACTCAGGGCGGGCCTCCTACAATGAGCAGTTCTTC. It translates to CASSDSGRASYNEQFF.

CDR3: CASSQDKYNEQFF. The CDR3 DNA sequence: TGTGCCAGCAGCCAAGATAAATACAATGAGCAGTTCTTC. V usage is TRBV3-1 (or the pseudogene TRBV3-2) and J usage is TRBJ2-1; unclear D gene. The CDR3 is made up of 13 amino acids. CDR1 and CDR2 (germline): LGHDT, YNNKEL (reference sequence). Trimming left V 0 bases short and J 4 bases short, with 4 bases between.

CDR3 sequence reads: CASSPGGTSPVNTDTQYF. Written as DNA, the CDR3 is TGTGCCAGCAGCCCGGGGGGGACTAGTCCCGTCAATACAGATACGCAGTATTTT. The genes are TRBV11-2 and TRBJ2-3; 8 positions match TRBD2. Trimming removed 5 bases from V and 3 bases from J; junction bases left unmatched: 16. The CDR3 is 18 amino acids. The V gene's germline CDR1 is SGHAT and CDR2 FQNNGV.

The chain uses TRBV4-1 and TRBJ2-3; 8 bases fit TRBD2. Germline V gene lookup returns CDR1 MGHRA and CDR2 YSYEKL. The CDR3 runs 19 residues. With V trimmed by 1 base and J by 3 bases, 15 bases remained unmatched. CDR3 sequence: CASSQAPGRGFGGTDTQYF. In nucleotides, the CDR3 is TGCGCCAGCAGCCAAGCCCCCGGGAGGGGATTCGGGGGGACAGATACGCAGTATTTT.

The J gene is TRBJ2-7, the V gene TRBV5-1; 7 nucleotides agree with TRBD2. The CDR3 loop spans 15 amino acids. Germline V CDR1 and CDR2: SGHRS, YFSETQ. V was clipped by 4 bases and J by 2 bases; unmatched bases: 9. The CDR3 nucleotides are TGCGCCAGCAGCCTCTGGACTAGTCCAGCCTACGAGCAGTACTTC. Protein product: CASSLWTSPAYEQYF.

The V gene is TRBV12-3 or TRBV12-4, the J gene TRBJ2-3; D not certain. Trimming shortened V by 2 bases and J by 5 bases, and 2 bases separated the two germline ends. The CDR3 has 11 amino acids. This chain's CDR3 is CASSLQDTQYF. The DNA of the CDR3 is TGTGCCAGCAGTTTACAAGATACGCAGTATTTT.

The rearrangement links TRBV30 to TRBJ1-2; D not certain. This CDR3 comprises 14 residues. V was clipped by 0 bases and J by 1 base, with 9 bases between them. In germline, CDR1 is GTSNPN, CDR2 SVGIG (reference sequence). The CDR3: CAWSVRQDNYGYTF. The CDR3 DNA follows: TGTGCCTGGAGTGTAAGACAAGATAACTATGGCTACACCTTC.

This chain links TRBV27 with TRBJ2-7; 7 bases fit TRBD2. Trimming cost V 6 bases and J 1 base; bases outside gene matches: 9. This CDR3 has 15 amino acids. CDR1 is MNHEY, CDR2 SMNVEV, per germline (reference sequence). The CDR3 protein is CASRSRPSGSYEQYF. The CDR3 DNA reads TGTGCCAGCAGGTCTCGGCCTAGCGGATCCTACGAGCAGTACTTC.

This chain connects TRBV7-2 to TRBJ1-5; the D is unclear. CDR3 size: 15 residues. Germline V gene lookup returns CDR1 SGHTA and CDR2 FQGNSA. V lost 3 bases and J lost 1, with 10 bases in between. This CDR3 is CASSLRGGSNQPQHF. The CDR3 nucleotides read TGTGCCAGCAGCTTGAGAGGAGGAAGCAATCAGCCCCAGCATTTT.